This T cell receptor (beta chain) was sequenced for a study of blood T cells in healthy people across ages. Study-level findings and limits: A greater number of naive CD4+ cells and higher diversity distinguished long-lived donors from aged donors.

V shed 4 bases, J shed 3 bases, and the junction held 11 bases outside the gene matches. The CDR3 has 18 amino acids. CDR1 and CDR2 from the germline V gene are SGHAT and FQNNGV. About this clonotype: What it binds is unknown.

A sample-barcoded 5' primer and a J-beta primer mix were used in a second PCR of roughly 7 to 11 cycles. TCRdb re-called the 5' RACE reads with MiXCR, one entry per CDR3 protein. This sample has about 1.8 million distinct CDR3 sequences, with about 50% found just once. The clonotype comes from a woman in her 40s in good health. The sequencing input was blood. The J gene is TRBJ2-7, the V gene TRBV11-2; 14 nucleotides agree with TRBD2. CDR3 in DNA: TGTGCCAGCAGCTCCCAGACTAGCGGGGGGGCCTTAGGCTACGAGCAGTACTTC. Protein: CASSSQTSGGALGYEQYF. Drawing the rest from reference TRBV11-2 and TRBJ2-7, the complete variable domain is EAGVAQSPRYKIIEKRQSVAFWCNPISGHATLYWYQQILGQGPKLLIQFQNNGVVDDSQLPKDRFSAERLKGVDSTLKIQPAKLEDSAVYLCASSSQTSGGALGYEQYFGPGTRLTVT.